The subject of this entry is one T cell receptor (beta chain). The assay was immunoSEQ multiplex PCR, and TCRdb's table has in-frame clones only and misses some. The sample contains under 80,000 clones, over 70% of which appear only once. Each and every patient relapsed after autologous stem cell transplantation, and patients got differing brentuximab vedotin exposure. The source of the sample is a study of PD-1 blockade in classical Hodgkin lymphoma. With 4 bases clipped from V and 10 bases from J, the junction kept 11 bases outside the gene matches. This CDR3 comprises 14 residues. Germline V CDR1 and CDR2: LNHDA, SQIVND (reference sequence).

The specimen comprised peripheral blood mononuclear cells (PBMCs), sampled before the second cycle of nivolumab. The sequence derives from a human donor with classical Hodgkin lymphoma. This chain joins TRBV19 and TRBJ2-3, with 7 bases aligning to TRBD1. The CDR3: CASSTDRVEAAQYF. Here the CDR3 DNA reads TGTGCCAGTAGTACAGACAGGGTCGAAGCGGCGCAGTATTTT.